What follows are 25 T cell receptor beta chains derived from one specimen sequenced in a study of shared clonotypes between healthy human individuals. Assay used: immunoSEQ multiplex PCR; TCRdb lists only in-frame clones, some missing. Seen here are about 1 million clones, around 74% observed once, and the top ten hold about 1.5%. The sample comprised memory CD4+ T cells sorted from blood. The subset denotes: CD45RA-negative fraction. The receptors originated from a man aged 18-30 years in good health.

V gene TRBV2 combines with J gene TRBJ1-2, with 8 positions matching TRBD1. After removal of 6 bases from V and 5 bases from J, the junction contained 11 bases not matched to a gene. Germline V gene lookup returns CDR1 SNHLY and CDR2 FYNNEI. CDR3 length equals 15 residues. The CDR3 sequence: CASRPTQGDRYGYTF. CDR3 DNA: TGTGCCAGCAGACCCACACAGGGGGACCGTTATGGCTACACCTTC.

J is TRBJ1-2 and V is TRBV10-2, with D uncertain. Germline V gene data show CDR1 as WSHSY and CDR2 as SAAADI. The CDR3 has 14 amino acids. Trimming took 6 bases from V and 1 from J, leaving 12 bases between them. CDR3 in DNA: TGCGCCAGCAGAAATCTTACAGTTAACTATGGCTACACCTTC. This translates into CASRNLTVNYGYTF.

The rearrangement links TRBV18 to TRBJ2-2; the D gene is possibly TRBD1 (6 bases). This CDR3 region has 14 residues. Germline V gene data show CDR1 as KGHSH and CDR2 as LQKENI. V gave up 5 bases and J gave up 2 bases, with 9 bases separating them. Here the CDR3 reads CASSTGHNTGELFF. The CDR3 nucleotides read TGTGCCAGCTCAACGGGACATAACACCGGGGAGCTGTTTTTT.

CDR3 nucleotide sequence: TGTGCCAGCAGCCGCTGGACTAGCGGGAGTGAGACCCAGTACTTC. Protein product: CASSRWTSGSETQYF. The chain employs TRBV2 and TRBJ2-5; TRBD2 matches at 13 bases. V trimming: 6 bases; J trimming: 5 bases; junction bases outside the gene matches: 6. Looked up from germline, CDR1 is SNHLY and CDR2 is FYNNEI. This CDR3 is built from 15 residues.

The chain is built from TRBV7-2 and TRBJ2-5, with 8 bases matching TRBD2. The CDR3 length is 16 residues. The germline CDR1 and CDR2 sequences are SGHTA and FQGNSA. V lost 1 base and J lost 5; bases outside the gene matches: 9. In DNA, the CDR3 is TGTGCCAGCAGCTTAGGTCGAGCGGGAGTACGTGAGACCCAGTACTTC. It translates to CASSLGRAGVRETQYF.

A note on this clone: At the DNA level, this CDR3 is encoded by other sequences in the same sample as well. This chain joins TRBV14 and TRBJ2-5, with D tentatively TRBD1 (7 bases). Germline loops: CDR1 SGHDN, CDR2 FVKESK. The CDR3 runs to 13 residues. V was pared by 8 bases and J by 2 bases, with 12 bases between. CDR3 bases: TGTGCCAGCGCGGGGACAGCTCAAGAGACCCAGTACTTC. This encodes CASAGTAQETQYF. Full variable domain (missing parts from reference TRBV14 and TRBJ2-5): EAGVTQFPSHSVIEKGQTVTLRCDPISGHDNLYWYRRVMGKEIKFLLHFVKESKQDESGMPNNRFLAERTGGTYSTLKVQPAELEDSGVYFCASAGTAQETQYFGPGTRLLVL.

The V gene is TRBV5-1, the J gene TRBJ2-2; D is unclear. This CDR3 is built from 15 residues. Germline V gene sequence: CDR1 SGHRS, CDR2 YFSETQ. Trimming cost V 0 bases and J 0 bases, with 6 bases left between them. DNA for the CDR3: TGCGCCAGCAGCTTGGAAAGATCGAACACCGGGGAGCTGTTTTTT. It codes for CASSLERSNTGELFF.

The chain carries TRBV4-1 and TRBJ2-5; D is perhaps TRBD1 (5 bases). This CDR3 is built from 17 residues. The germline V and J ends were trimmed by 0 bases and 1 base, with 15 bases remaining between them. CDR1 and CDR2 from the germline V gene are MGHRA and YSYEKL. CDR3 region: CASSQDQRGSGQETQYF. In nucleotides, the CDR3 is TGCGCCAGCAGCCAAGATCAAAGGGGTTCCGGCCAAGAGACCCAGTACTTC.

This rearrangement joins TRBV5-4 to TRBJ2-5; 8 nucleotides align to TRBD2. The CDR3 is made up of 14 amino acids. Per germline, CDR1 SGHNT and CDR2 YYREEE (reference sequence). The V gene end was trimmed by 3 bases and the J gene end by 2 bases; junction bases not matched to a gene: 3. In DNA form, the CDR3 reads TGTGCCAGCAGCTCGGGGGGGGTTCAAGAGACCCAGTACTTC. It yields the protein CASSSGGVQETQYF.

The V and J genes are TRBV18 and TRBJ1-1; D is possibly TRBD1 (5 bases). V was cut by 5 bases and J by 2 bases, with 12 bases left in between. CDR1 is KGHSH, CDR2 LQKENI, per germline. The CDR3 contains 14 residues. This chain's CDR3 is CASSVGTVNTEAFF. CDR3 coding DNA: TGTGCCAGCTCAGTAGGGACCGTAAACACTGAAGCTTTCTTT.

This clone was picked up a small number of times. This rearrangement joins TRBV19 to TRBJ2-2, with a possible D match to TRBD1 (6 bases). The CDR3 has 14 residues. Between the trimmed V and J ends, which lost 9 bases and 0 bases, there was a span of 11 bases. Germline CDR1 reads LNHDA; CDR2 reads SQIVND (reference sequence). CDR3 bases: TGTGCCAGAAAGGACAGAACGAACACCGGGGAGCTGTTTTTT. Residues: CARKDRTNTGELFF.

The DNA of the CDR3 is TGTGCCACCTTCACTTCTAGCGGAGTGCGTCGCAATGAGCAGTTCTTC. It is translated as CATFTSSGVRRNEQFF. The chain combines TRBV28 with TRBJ2-1, with 7 bases identical to TRBD2. Losses at the gene ends were 10 bases for V and 6 bases for J; bases not matched to a gene: 18. CDR1 is MDHEN and CDR2 is SYDVKM in the germline V gene. This CDR3 comprises 16 residues.

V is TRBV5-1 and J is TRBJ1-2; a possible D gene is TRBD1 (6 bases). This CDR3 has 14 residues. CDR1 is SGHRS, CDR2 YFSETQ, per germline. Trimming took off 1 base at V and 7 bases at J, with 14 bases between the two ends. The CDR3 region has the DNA TGCGCCAGCAGCTTGTTCCAGGCAGGGGCTGGCTACACCTTC. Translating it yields CASSLFQAGAGYTF.

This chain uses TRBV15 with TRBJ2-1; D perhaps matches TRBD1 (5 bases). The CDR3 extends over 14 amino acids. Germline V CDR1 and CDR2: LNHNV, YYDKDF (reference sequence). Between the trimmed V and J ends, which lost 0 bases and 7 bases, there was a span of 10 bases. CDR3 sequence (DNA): TGTGCCACCAGCAGAGATAGGGGTTGGAATGAGCAGTTCTTC. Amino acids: CATSRDRGWNEQFF.

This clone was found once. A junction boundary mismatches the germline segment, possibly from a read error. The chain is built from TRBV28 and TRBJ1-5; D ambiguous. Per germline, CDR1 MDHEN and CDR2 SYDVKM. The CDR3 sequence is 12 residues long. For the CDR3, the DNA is TGTGCCAGCAGTTTACGCACCGGGAGATCCTTTTTT. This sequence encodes CASSLRTGRSFF.

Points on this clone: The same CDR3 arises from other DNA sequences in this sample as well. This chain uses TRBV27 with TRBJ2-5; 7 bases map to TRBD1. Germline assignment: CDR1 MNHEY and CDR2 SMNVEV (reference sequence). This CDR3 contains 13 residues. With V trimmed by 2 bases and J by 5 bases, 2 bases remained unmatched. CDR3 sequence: CASSLRGQETQYF. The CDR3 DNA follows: TGTGCCAGCAGTTTAAGGGGGCAGGAGACCCAGTACTTC.

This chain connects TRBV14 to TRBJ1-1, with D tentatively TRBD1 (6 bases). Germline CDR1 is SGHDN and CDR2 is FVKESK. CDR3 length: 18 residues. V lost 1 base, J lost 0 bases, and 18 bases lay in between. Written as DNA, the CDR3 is TGTGCCAGCAGCCAAGTCTCCAGGGGAAGGGGCATGAACACTGAAGCTTTCTTT. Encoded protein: CASSQVSRGRGMNTEAFF.

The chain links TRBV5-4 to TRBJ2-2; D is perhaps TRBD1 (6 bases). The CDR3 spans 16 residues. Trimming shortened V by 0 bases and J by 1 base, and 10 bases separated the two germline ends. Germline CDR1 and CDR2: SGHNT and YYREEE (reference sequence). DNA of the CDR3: TGTGCCAGCAGCTTGGCGTCCAGGGGGAACACCGGGGAGCTGTTTTTT. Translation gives CASSLASRGNTGELFF.

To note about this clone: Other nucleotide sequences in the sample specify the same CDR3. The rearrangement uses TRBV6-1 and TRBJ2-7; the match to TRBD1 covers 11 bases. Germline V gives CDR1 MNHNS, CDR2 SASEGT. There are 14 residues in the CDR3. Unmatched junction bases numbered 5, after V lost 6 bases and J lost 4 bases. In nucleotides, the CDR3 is TGTGCCAGCAGCCTGGGACAGGGGGGATACGAGCAGTACTTC. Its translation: CASSLGQGGYEQYF.

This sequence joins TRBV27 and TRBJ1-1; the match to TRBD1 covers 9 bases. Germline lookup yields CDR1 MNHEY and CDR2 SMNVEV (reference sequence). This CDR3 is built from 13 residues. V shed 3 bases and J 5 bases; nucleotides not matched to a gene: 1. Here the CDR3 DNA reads TGTGCCAGCAGTTTCGGGACAGGGACTGAAGCTTTCTTT. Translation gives CASSFGTGTEAFF.

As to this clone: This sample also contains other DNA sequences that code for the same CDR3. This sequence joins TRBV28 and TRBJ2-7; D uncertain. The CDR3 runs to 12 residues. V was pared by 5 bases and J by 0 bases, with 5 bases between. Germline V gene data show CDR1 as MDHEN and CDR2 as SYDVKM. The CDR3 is CASSRRSYEQYF. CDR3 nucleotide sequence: TGTGCCAGCAGTAGACGCTCCTACGAGCAGTACTTC.

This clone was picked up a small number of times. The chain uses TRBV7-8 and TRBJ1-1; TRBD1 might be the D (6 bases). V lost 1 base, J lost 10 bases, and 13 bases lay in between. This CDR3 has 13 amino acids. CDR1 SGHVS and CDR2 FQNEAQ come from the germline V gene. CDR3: CASSLDRGQVAFF. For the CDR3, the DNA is TGTGCCAGCAGCTTAGACCGGGGGCAGGTAGCTTTCTTT.

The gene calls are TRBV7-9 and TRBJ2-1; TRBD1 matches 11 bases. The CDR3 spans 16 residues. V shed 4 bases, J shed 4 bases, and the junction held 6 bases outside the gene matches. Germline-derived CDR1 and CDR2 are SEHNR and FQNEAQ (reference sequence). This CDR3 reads CASSYPGTGGYNEQFF. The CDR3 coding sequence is TGTGCCAGCAGCTACCCCGGGACAGGGGGTTACAATGAGCAGTTCTTC.

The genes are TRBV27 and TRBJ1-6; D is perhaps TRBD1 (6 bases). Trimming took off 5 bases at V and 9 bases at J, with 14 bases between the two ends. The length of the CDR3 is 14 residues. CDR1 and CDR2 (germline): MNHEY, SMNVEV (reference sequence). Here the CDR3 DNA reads TGTGCCAGCAGTACCACAGGGTGGGTTTCACCCCTCCACTTT. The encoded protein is CASSTTGWVSPLHF.

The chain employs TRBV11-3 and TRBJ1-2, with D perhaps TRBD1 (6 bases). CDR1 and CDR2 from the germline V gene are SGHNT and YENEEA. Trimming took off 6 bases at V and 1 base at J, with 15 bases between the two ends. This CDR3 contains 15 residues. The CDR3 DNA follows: TGTGCCAGCAGACAGGGACGCCGGTATAACTATGGCTACACCTTC. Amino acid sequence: CASRQGRRYNYGYTF.